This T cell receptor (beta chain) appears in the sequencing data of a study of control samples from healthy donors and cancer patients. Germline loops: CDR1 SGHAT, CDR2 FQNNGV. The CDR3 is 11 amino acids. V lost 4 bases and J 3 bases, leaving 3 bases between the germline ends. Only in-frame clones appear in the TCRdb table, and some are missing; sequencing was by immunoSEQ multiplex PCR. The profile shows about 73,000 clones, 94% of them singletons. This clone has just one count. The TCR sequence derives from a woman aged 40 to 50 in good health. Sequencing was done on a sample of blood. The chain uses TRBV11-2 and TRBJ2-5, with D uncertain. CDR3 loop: CASSSKETQYF. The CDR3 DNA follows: TGTGCCAGCAGCTCGAAAGAGACCCAGTACTTC.